Detailed here is one T cell receptor beta chain. After removal of 3 bases from V and 9 bases from J, the junction contained 4 bases not matched to a gene. CDR3 size: 13 residues. Germline CDR1 and CDR2: MDHEN and SYDVKM. The data stem from a study of shared T cell receptors in the human thymus. Produced via immunoSEQ multiplex PCR; TCRdb's table is partial and in-frame only. The sample lists roughly 700,000 clones, 85% to 90% occurring once. This sample also belongs to another study, concerning human thymus T cells. As reported in that work: Obtained as resections during corrective heart surgery, the thymus tissue was then studied.

The V and J genes are TRBV28 and TRBJ1-5, with 8 bases lining up with TRBD1. Material: thymocytes. This TCR came from a boy under two years old with a congenital heart defect. In DNA, the CDR3 is TGTGCCAGCAGTTTTGCAGGGGGCAGGCCCCAGCATTTT. Its translation is CASSFAGGRPQHF.